These T cell receptor beta chains were read from a single sample in a study of blood T cell repertoires in COVID-19. Profiled with immunoSEQ multiplex PCR; TCRdb holds only in-frame clones, not every one. The sample holds about 180,000 clones, over 75% seen once. Sequencing used peripheral blood. All receptors come from a man older than 75 with COVID-19, enrolled during active disease. Each CDR3 is given with its conserved first and last residue.

v_call	j_call	cdr3_aa
TRBV28	TRBJ1-5	CASSSGWWSQHF
TRBV6-4	TRBJ2-3	CASSEGSFTDTQYF
TRBV6-6	TRBJ1-3	CASRLGGSGNTIYF
TRBV5-4	TRBJ2-1	CASSNVLADEQFF
TRBV28	TRBJ1-2	CASSLGTNYGYTF
TRBV29-1	TRBJ1-4	CSAYAGTNEKLFF
TRBV7-3	TRBJ1-2	CASSLKQGDGYTF
TRBV12-3/TRBV12-4	TRBJ2-4	CASSPSRQGYQYF
TRBV19	TRBJ2-3	CASSGASGVGDTQYF
TRBV7-9	TRBJ2-3	CASSLGAGVDTQYF
TRBV15	TRBJ1-1	CATSRVAQGVVF
TRBV2	TRBJ1-2	CASSQGQVADGYTF
TRBV19	TRBJ1-2	CASSVGYYGYTF
TRBV5-5	TRBJ1-2	CASSSGWGAGTANYGYTF
TRBV15	TRBJ2-3	CATKRAGASTDTQYF
TRBV9	TRBJ1-2	CASSVAPLGYQGYGYTF
TRBV6-5	TRBJ1-6	CASSYKSVYNSPLHF
TRBV6-5	TRBJ1-1	CASGKGGNTEAFF
TRBV9	TRBJ1-2	CASSVDAIGTRASIYGYTF
TRBV7-3	TRBJ1-1	CASSRRGGTEAFF
TRBV6-5	TRBJ1-1	CASSYSYNRLNTEAFF
TRBV6-5	TRBJ1-1	CASSYGQEGSEAFF
TRBV11-2	TRBJ1-4	CASSPGWNEKLFF
TRBV11-3	TRBJ1-2	CASSPTTGTGGYTF
TRBV27	TRBJ1-1	CASSSLGGAGEAFF
TRBV7-9	TRBJ2-1	CASSFHVGDEQFF
TRBV18	TRBJ2-1	CASSRGPDVNNEQFF
TRBV4-1	TRBJ1-1	CASSQAGTGDKAFF
TRBV10-3	TRBJ2-1	CAISESSGAYNEQFF
TRBV6-1	TRBJ2-1	CASSEAAGGQSYNEQFF
TRBV4-2	TRBJ1-4	CASSPRRMEEKLFF
TRBV18	TRBJ1-1	CASYSTGGLTEAFF
TRBV7-9	TRBJ1-1	CASSQTGNTEAFF
TRBV4-1	TRBJ1-4	CASSQEGRANEKLFF
TRBV7-3	TRBJ1-2	CASSLTGAYGYTF
TRBV6-6	TRBJ2-1	CASSRTSGGPPKLNEQFF